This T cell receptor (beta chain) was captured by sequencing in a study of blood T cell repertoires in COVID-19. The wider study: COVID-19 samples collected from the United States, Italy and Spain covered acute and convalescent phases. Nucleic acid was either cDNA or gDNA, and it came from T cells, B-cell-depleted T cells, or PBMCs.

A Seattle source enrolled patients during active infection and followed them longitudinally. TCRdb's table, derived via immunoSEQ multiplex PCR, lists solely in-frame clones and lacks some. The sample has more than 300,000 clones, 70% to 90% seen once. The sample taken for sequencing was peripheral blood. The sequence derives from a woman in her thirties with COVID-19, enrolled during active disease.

CDR3 in amino acids: CATSDNDRWFGYTF. The CDR3, as DNA: TGTGCCACCAGTGACAATGACAGATGGTTCGGCTACACCTTC. The rearrangement links TRBV24-1 to TRBJ1-2; tentative D call: TRBD1 (5 bases). Germline V gene sequence: CDR1 KGHDR, CDR2 SFDVKD. Between the trimmed V and J ends, which lost 4 bases and 8 bases, there was a span of 16 bases. The length of the CDR3 is 14 residues.